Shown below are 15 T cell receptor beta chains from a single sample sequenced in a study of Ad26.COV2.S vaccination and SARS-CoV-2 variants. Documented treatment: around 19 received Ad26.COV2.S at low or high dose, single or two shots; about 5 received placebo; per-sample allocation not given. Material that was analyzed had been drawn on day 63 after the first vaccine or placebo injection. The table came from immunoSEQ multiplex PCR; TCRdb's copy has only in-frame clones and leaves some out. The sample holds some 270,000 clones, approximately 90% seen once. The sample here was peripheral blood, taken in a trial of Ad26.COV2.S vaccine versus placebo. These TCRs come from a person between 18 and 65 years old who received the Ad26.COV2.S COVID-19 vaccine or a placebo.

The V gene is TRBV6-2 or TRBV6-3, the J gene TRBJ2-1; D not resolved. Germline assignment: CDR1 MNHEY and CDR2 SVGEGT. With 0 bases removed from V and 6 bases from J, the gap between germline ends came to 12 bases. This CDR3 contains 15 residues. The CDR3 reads CASSYSVLDFNEQFF. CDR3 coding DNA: TGTGCCAGCAGTTACTCGGTCCTCGACTTCAATGAGCAGTTCTTC.

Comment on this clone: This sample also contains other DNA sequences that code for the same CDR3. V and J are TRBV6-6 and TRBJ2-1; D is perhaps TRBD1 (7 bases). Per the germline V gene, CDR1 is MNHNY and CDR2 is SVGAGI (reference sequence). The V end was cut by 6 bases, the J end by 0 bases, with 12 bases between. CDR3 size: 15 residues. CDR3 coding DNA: TGTGCCAGCAGCTTGCAGGGGGGCTCCTACAATGAGCAGTTCTTC. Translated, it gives CASSLQGGSYNEQFF.

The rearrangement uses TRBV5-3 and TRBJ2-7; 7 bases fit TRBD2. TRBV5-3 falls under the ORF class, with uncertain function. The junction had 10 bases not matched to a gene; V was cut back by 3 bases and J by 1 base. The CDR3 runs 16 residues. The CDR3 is CARSWAGRVGSYEQYV. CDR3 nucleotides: TGTGCCAGAAGCTGGGCGGGGAGGGTAGGGTCCTACGAGCAGTACGTC.

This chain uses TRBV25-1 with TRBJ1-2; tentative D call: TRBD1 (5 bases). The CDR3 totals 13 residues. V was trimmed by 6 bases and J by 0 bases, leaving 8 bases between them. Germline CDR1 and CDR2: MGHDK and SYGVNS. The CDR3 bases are TGTGCCAGCAGGCGGGACTCTAACTATGGCTACACCTTC. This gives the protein CASRRDSNYGYTF.

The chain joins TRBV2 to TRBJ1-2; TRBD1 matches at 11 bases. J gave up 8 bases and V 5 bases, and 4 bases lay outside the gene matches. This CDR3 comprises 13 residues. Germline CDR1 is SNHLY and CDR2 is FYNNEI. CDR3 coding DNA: TGTGCCAGCAGTTGGACAGGGGGCGCGGGCTACACCTTC. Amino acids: CASSWTGGAGYTF.

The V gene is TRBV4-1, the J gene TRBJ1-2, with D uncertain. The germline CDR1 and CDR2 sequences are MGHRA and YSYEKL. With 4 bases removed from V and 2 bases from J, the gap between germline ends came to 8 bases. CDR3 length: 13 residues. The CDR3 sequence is CASSRDKNYGYTF. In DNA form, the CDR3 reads TGCGCCAGCAGCCGAGACAAAAACTATGGCTACACCTTC.

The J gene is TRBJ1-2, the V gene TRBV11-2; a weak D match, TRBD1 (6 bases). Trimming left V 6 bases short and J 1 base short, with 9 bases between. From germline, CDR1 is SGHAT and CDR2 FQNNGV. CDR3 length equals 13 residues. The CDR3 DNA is TGTGCCAGCAGAAAGGACAGTAACTATGGCTACACCTTC. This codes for CASRKDSNYGYTF.

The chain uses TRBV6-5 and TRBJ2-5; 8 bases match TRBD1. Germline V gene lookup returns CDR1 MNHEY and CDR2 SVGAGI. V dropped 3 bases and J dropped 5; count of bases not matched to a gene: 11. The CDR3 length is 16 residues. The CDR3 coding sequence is TGTGCCAGCAGTTATGCGGCCCGGACAGGGTCGGAGACCCAGTACTTC. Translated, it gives CASSYAARTGSETQYF.

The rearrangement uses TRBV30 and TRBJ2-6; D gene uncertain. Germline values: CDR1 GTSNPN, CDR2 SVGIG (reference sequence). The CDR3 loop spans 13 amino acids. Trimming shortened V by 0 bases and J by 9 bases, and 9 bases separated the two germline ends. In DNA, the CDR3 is TGTGCCTGGAGTGTACTGGCCTACAACGTCCTGACTTTC. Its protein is CAWSVLAYNVLTF. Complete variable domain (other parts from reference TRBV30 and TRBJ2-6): SQTIHQWPATLVQPVGSPLSLECTVEGTSNPNLYWYRQAAGRGLQLLFYSVGIGQISSEVPQNLSASRPQDRQFILSSKKLLLSDSGFYLCAWSVLAYNVLTFGAGSRLTVL.

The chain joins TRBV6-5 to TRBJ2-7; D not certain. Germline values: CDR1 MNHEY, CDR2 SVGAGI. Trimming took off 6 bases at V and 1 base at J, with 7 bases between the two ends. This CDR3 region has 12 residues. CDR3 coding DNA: TGTGCCAGCAGGGACCGTTCCTACGAGCAGTACTTC. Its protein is CASRDRSYEQYF.

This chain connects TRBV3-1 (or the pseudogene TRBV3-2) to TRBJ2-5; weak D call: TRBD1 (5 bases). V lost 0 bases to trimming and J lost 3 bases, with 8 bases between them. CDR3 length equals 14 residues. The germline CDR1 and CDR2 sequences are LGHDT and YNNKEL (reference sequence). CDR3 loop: CASSQDRREETQYF. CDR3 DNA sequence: TGTGCCAGCAGCCAAGATCGCAGGGAAGAGACCCAGTACTTC.

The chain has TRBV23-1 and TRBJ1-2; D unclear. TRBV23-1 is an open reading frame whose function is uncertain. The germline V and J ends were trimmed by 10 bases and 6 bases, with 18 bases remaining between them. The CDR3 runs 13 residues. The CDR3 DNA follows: TGCGCCAACCCTCACTATTGGGGAAATGGCTACACCTTC. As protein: CANPHYWGNGYTF.

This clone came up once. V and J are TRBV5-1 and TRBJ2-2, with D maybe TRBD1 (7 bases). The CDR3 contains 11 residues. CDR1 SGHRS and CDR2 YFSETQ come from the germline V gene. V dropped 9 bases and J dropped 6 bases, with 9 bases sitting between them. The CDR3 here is CATRGAGELFF. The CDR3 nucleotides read TGCGCCACCAGGGGGGCCGGGGAGCTGTTTTTT. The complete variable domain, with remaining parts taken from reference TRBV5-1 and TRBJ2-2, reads KAGVTQTPRYLIKTRGQQVTLSCSPISGHRSVSWYQQTPGQGLQFLFEYFSETQRNKGNFPGRFSGRQFSNSRSEMNVSTLELGDSALYLCATRGAGELFFGEGSRLTVL.

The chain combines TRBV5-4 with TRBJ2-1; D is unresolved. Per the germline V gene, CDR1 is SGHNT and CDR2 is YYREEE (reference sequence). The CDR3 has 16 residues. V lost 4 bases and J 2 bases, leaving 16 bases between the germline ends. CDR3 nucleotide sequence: TGTGCCAGCAGCCGATACCGTACTACCGCCTACAATGAGCAGTTCTTC. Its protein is CASSRYRTTAYNEQFF.

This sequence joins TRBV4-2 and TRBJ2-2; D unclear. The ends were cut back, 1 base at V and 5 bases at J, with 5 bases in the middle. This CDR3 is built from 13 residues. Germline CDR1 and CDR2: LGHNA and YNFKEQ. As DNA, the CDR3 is TGTGCCAGCAGCCAAGCACGGACCGGGGAGCTGTTTTTT. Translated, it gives CASSQARTGELFF.